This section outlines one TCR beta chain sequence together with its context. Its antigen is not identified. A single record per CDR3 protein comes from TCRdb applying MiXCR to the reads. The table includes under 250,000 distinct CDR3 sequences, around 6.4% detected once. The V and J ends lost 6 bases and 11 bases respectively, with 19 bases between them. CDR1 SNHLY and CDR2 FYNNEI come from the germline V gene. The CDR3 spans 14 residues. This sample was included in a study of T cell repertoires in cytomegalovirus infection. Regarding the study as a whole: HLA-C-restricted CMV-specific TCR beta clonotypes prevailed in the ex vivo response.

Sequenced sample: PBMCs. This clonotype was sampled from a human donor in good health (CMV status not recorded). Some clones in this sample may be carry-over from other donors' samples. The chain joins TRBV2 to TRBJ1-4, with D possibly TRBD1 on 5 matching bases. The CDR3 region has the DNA TGTGCCAGCAGCGCGGGGACCACCCGCGAGAAACTGTTTTTT. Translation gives CASSAGTTREKLFF.